Below are 31 T cell receptor beta chains sequenced from a single sample in a study of T cells in Graves' hyperthyroidism and ophthalmopathy. RNA transcripts served as the template for amplifying TCR beta CDR3 regions. Using the HTBI primer set, a first-round RT-PCR was run on the TCR CDR3. One entry per CDR3 protein results from TCRdb running MiXCR on the multiplex PCR reads. Of around 270,000 distinct CDR3 sequences listed, roughly 18% are singletons. The specimen sequenced was blood. The receptors come from a middle-aged man with Graves' ophthalmopathy.

This clonotype appeared a single time. CDR3 coding DNA: TGTGCCAGTAGTGAGGCGGATATCTATAATTCACCCCTCCACTTT. This sequence encodes CASSEADIYNSPLHF. V usage is TRBV19 and J usage is TRBJ1-6; D gene uncertain. The CDR3 covers 15 residues. V lost 5 bases and J 3 bases, leaving 11 bases between the germline ends. CDR1 is LNHDA, CDR2 SQIVND, per germline (reference sequence).

This clonotype was seen at least ten times. The J gene is TRBJ2-2, the V gene TRBV28; D is possibly TRBD1 (6 bases). Germline V gene lookup returns CDR1 MDHEN and CDR2 SYDVKM. CDR3 length: 15 amino acids. Trimming took 0 bases from V and 2 from J, leaving 7 bases between them. The DNA for the CDR3 is TGTGCCAGCAGTTTATGGGGGGCTAACACCGGGGAGCTGTTTTTT. This gives the protein CASSLWGANTGELFF.

The sample holds a few counts of this clonotype. V and J are TRBV3-1 and TRBJ1-5; 10 nucleotides match TRBD1. Germline CDR1 LGHDT, CDR2 YNNKEL (reference sequence). J lost 7 bases, V lost 1 base, and 7 bases had no gene match. The CDR3 is made up of 16 amino acids. The CDR3, as DNA: TGTGCCAGCAGCCAAGGGAGGACAGGGGGGTGGCAGCCCCAGCATTTT. Its translation is CASSQGRTGGWQPQHF. Full variable domain (remainder filled in from reference TRBV3-1 and TRBJ1-5): DTAVSQTPKYLVTQMGNDKSIKCEQNLGHDTMYWYKQDSKKFLKIMFSYNNKELIINETVPNRFSPKSPDKAHLNLHINSLELGDSAVYFCASSQGRTGGWQPQHFGDGTRLSIL.

This clonotype was seen repeatedly, ten times or more. The rearrangement uses TRBV12-3 or TRBV12-4 and TRBJ2-5, with D perhaps matching TRBD1 or TRBD2 (6 bases each). CDR3 length: 15 residues. The V and J ends lost 5 bases and 6 bases respectively, with 19 bases between them. In DNA, the CDR3 is TGTGCCAGCAGTCAAGGACAGTCTGGGGGGAAGACCCAGTACTTC. Protein sequence: CASSQGQSGGKTQYF.

This clonotype came up many times. The chain joins TRBV28 to TRBJ1-5, with D possibly being TRBD1 (5 bases). The CDR3 sequence is 14 residues long. Between the trimmed V and J ends, which lost 7 bases and 3 bases, there was a span of 13 bases. Germline values: CDR1 MDHEN, CDR2 SYDVKM. The chain's CDR3 is CASTPGGNNQPQHF. As DNA, the CDR3 is TGTGCCAGCACCCCTGGGGGGAACAATCAGCCCCAGCATTTT.

The sample holds many counts of this clonotype. J is TRBJ2-7 and V is TRBV5-8, with TRBD1 matching over 7 bases. Germline V gene lookup returns CDR1 SGHTS and CDR2 YDEGEE. The V and J ends lost 1 base and 6 bases, in that order; junction bases with no gene match: 7. CDR3 length: 14 residues. The CDR3 coding sequence is TGTGCCAGCAGCTTGAGAAGGGACAGCAGCGAGCAGTACTTC. This gives the protein CASSLRRDSSEQYF. The full variable domain, with the rest looked up from reference TRBV5-8 and TRBJ2-7, is EAGVTQSPTHLIKTRGQQATLRCSPISGHTSVYWYQQALGLGLQFLLWYDEGEERNRGNFPPRFSGRQFPNYSSELNVNALELEDSALYLCASSLRRDSSEQYFGPGTRLTVT.

This clonotype has ten or more counts. The chain uses TRBV30 and TRBJ2-7; D call uncertain. Trimming stripped 0 bases from V and 4 bases from J, with 4 bases between. CDR1 is GTSNPN, CDR2 SVGIG, per germline (reference sequence). The CDR3 spans 11 residues. CDR3 sequence: CAWSVGYEQYF. Here the CDR3 DNA reads TGTGCCTGGAGTGTAGGGTACGAGCAGTACTTC.

This clonotype was detected once. The genes are TRBV30 and TRBJ2-6, with TRBD2 matching over 8 bases. The CDR3 is 17 amino acids. The germline V gene has CDR1 GTSNPN and CDR2 SVGIG (reference sequence). The trim removed 1 base at V and 4 bases at J, leaving 9 bases unmatched. CDR3 sequence: CAWSGLAGGGGANVLTF. DNA for the CDR3: TGTGCCTGGAGTGGCCTAGCGGGCGGGGGCGGGGCCAACGTCCTGACTTTC.

In this sample, this clonotype turned up a few times. The chain recombines TRBV12-3 or TRBV12-4 with TRBJ1-1; D call uncertain. The CDR3 sequence is 13 residues long. V gave up 5 bases and J gave up 1 base, with 8 bases separating them. The CDR3 region is CASSPDENTEAFF. The DNA of the CDR3 is TGTGCCAGCAGTCCGGACGAGAACACTGAAGCTTTCTTT.

The chain has TRBV4-2 and TRBJ2-1, with TRBD2 matching over 10 bases. Trimming cost V 4 bases and J 10 bases; bases outside gene matches: 19. CDR1 is LGHNA and CDR2 is YNFKEQ in the germline V gene. CDR3 size: 18 residues. CDR3 in amino acids: CASSLNLPSAGGGGEQFF. The CDR3 bases are TGTGCCAGCAGCCTTAACCTCCCCTCAGCGGGAGGGGGTGGGGAGCAGTTCTTC.

This clonotype has a count of ten or more. J is TRBJ2-2 and V is TRBV7-9; tentatively, D is TRBD2 (5 bases). V was clipped by 2 bases and J by 5 bases, with 12 bases between them. CDR3 length: 15 residues. Germline lookup yields CDR1 SEHNR and CDR2 FQNEAQ (reference sequence). Here the CDR3 DNA reads TGTGCCAGCAGCTTACGGACTGGATGGACCGGGGAGCTGTTTTTT. As protein: CASSLRTGWTGELFF.

The V call is TRBV4-2, the J call TRBJ2-1, with 9 bases aligning to TRBD2. The CDR3 consists of 18 residues. The germline V gene has CDR1 LGHNA and CDR2 YNFKEQ. V dropped 4 bases and J dropped 8; count of bases not matched to a gene: 18. The CDR3 loop reads CASSPLRGRGEYNDEQFF. CDR3 nucleotide sequence: TGTGCCAGCAGCCCACTACGCGGGAGGGGGGAGTACAACGATGAGCAGTTCTTC.

This clonotype was counted at least ten times. The gene calls are TRBV7-8 and TRBJ2-5, with D uncertain. The CDR3 is 14 residues long. With 5 bases removed from V and 5 bases from J, the gap between germline ends came to 15 bases. In germline, CDR1 is SGHVS, CDR2 FQNEAQ. In nucleotides, the CDR3 is TGTGCCAGCAGCCCCCGAGGTAGCTTCGAGACCCAGTACTTC. Protein sequence: CASSPRGSFETQYF. Combining the CDR3 with reference TRBV7-8 and TRBJ2-5 gives the whole variable domain GAGVSQSPRYKVAKRGQDVALRCDPISGHVSLFWYQQALGQGPEFLTYFQNEAQLDKSGLPSDRFFAERPEGSVSTLKIQRTQQEDSAVYLCASSPRGSFETQYFGPGTRLLVL.

The sample holds many counts of this clonotype. The chain couples TRBV28 to TRBJ1-2; TRBD1 is a possible D gene (5 bases). Trimming pared 7 bases from V and 4 bases from J, leaving 19 bases between. The CDR3 consists of 15 residues. The germline gives CDR1 MDHEN, CDR2 SYDVKM. Written as DNA, the CDR3 is TGTGCCAGCAATCGACAGTCCATAGAGGGCTATGGCTACACCTTC. It codes for CASNRQSIEGYGYTF.

This clonotype was counted only a few times. The V gene is TRBV7-3, the J gene TRBJ2-1, with TRBD1 as a possible D gene (6 bases). This CDR3 is built from 15 residues. Germline V lookup: CDR1 SGHTA, CDR2 FQGTGA. V was clipped by 5 bases and J by 6 bases, with 17 bases between them. The CDR3 DNA reads TGTGCCAGCAGCCGCCGGGACACGGAGATCAATGAGCAGTTCTTC. This codes for CASSRRDTEINEQFF.

There are a few counts of this clonotype. The chain joins TRBV6-5 to TRBJ1-4; TRBD1 is a possible D gene (6 bases). The length of the CDR3 is 17 residues. Between the trimmed V and J ends, which lost 1 base and 0 bases, there was a span of 12 bases. Looked up from germline, CDR1 is MNHEY and CDR2 is SVGAGI. CDR3 in amino acids: CASSYLGGDSTNEKLFF. CDR3 DNA sequence: TGTGCCAGCAGTTACTTAGGGGGTGATTCAACTAATGAAAAACTGTTTTTT.

This clonotype turned up a few times. The rearrangement links TRBV6-2 or TRBV6-3 to TRBJ1-1; 11 bases match TRBD1. The germline gives CDR1 MNHEY, CDR2 SVGEGT. Germline trimming cut 2 bases from V and 5 bases from J; bases unmatched to any gene: 13. This CDR3 region has 18 residues. The CDR3 sequence is CASSYPTRGTGGGTEAFF. The DNA for the CDR3 is TGTGCCAGCAGTTACCCGACTCGCGGGACAGGGGGGGGGACTGAAGCTTTCTTT.

This chain links TRBV7-6 with TRBJ2-2; D is perhaps TRBD1 (6 bases). V lost 5 bases and J 4 bases, leaving 8 bases between the germline ends. The CDR3 has 13 amino acids. Germline V gene sequence: CDR1 SGHVS, CDR2 FNYEAQ. The CDR3 sequence is CASSHRATGELFF. The CDR3 DNA is TGTGCCAGCAGCCACAGGGCCACCGGGGAGCTGTTTTTT.

The chain joins TRBV7-8 to TRBJ2-5, with a possible D match to TRBD2 (5 bases). The V gene's germline CDR1 is SGHVS and CDR2 FQNEAQ. The CDR3 length is 13 residues. V shed 5 bases and J shed 4 bases, with 11 bases lying between them. CDR3 nucleotide sequence: TGTGCCAGCAGCCGGAGCCGGGGAGAGACCCAGTACTTC. This gives the protein CASSRSRGETQYF.

There are many counts of this clonotype. V usage is TRBV10-3 and J usage is TRBJ2-5; 9 nucleotides agree with TRBD2. Germline V gene lookup returns CDR1 ENHRY and CDR2 SYGVKD. The CDR3 extends over 16 amino acids. After removal of 0 bases from V and 5 bases from J, the junction contained 7 bases not matched to a gene. Here the CDR3 reads CAISESIAGAGETQYF. The DNA of the CDR3 is TGTGCCATCAGTGAGTCCATAGCGGGAGCTGGTGAGACCCAGTACTTC.

This clonotype has only a few counts. V is TRBV29-1 and J is TRBJ1-2, with D maybe TRBD1 (6 bases). V lost 0 bases and J 4 bases, leaving 12 bases between the germline ends. Germline values: CDR1 SQVTM, CDR2 ANQGSEA. The length of the CDR3 is 14 residues. The CDR3 nucleotides are TGCAGCGTTGAAGATTATGCCAGGGGCTATGGCTACACCTTC. It is translated as CSVEDYARGYGYTF.

This clonotype was observed a handful of times. V gene TRBV2 combines with J gene TRBJ2-7; no clear D gene. V dropped 4 bases and J dropped 5 bases, with 18 bases sitting between them. This CDR3 spans 15 amino acids. Per the germline V gene, CDR1 is SNHLY and CDR2 is FYNNEI. For the CDR3, the DNA is TGTGCCAGCAGTGTCGAGTCGAGTCTCCTTAACGAGCAGTACTTC. This codes for CASSVESSLLNEQYF.

This clonotype was found many times. The chain carries TRBV28 and TRBJ1-5; D remains unclear. This CDR3 is built from 14 residues. V lost 6 bases, J lost 0 bases, and 9 bases lay in between. Germline V gene data show CDR1 as MDHEN and CDR2 as SYDVKM. The CDR3 protein is CASRELYSNQPQHF. CDR3 coding DNA: TGTGCCAGCAGGGAATTATATAGCAATCAGCCCCAGCATTTT.

This clonotype came up many times. This chain links TRBV30 with TRBJ2-1; perhaps TRBD1 as D (5 bases). The V end was cut by 1 base, the J end by 9 bases, with 10 bases between. CDR1 is GTSNPN and CDR2 is SVGIG in the germline V gene (reference sequence). This CDR3 region has 12 residues. The CDR3 loop reads CAWSALGAEQFF. For the CDR3, the DNA is TGTGCCTGGAGTGCGCTAGGGGCTGAGCAGTTCTTC.

This clonotype came up many times. The gene calls are TRBV28 and TRBJ1-2; D is unresolved. The V end lost 9 bases, the J end lost 2 bases, and 10 bases lay between the germline ends. In germline, CDR1 is MDHEN, CDR2 SYDVKM. CDR3 length: 12 residues. CDR3 loop: CASRLTNYGYTF. In nucleotides, the CDR3 is TGTGCCAGTCGATTAACAAACTATGGCTACACCTTC.

There are many counts of this clonotype. The chain is built from TRBV2 and TRBJ2-1; no clear D gene. V was cut by 5 bases and J by 2 bases, with 4 bases left in between. Germline values: CDR1 SNHLY, CDR2 FYNNEI. The CDR3 runs to 12 residues. CDR3 region: CASSRTYNEQFF. DNA of the CDR3: TGTGCCAGCAGTAGGACCTACAATGAGCAGTTCTTC.

This clonotype was counted ten times or more. This chain links TRBV28 with TRBJ2-7, with D perhaps being TRBD1 or TRBD2 (5 bases each). V was trimmed by 3 bases and J by 2 bases, leaving 17 bases between them. The CDR3 totals 16 residues. Germline V gives CDR1 MDHEN, CDR2 SYDVKM. The CDR3 coding sequence is TGTGCCAGCAGTTTGGCCCAAGGGGTGGGGGCCTACGAGCAGTACTTC. This codes for CASSLAQGVGAYEQYF.

Only a few counts were recorded for this clonotype. This sequence joins TRBV7-9 and TRBJ2-7, with a tentative D call TRBD2 (6 bases). V dropped 8 bases and J dropped 5 bases, with 19 bases sitting between them. The CDR3 runs to 14 residues. Germline values: CDR1 SEHNR, CDR2 FQNEAQ (reference sequence). The CDR3 here is CASRNSRGVDEQYF. The CDR3 nucleotides read TGTGCCAGCCGAAACAGTCGCGGGGTGGACGAGCAGTACTTC.

The chain uses TRBV5-1 and TRBJ2-7, with D tentatively TRBD2 (5 bases). V was trimmed by 0 bases and J by 1 base, leaving 17 bases between them. From germline, CDR1 is SGHRS and CDR2 YFSETQ. CDR3 length: 17 amino acids. The CDR3 loop reads CASSLEFNPEGSYEQYF. The CDR3 DNA is TGCGCCAGCAGCTTGGAATTCAACCCCGAGGGTTCCTACGAGCAGTACTTC.

This clonotype was seen ten or more times. The chain couples TRBV20-1 to TRBJ1-1, with a weak D call TRBD1 (5 bases). Between the trimmed V and J ends, which lost 3 bases and 3 bases, there was a span of 14 bases. Germline CDR1 and CDR2: DFQATT and SNEGSKA (reference sequence). This CDR3 is 14 amino acids long. CDR3 DNA: TGCAGTGCTAGCGTAGGGGAGCTGTACACTGAAGCTTTCTTT. Translated: CSASVGELYTEAFF.

This clonotype was counted only a few times. This chain links TRBV28 with TRBJ2-7, with D hard to call. CDR3 size: 11 residues. V was cut by 3 bases and J by 6 bases, with 6 bases left in between. Per germline, CDR1 MDHEN and CDR2 SYDVKM. CDR3 sequence reads: CASSFTLEQYF. As DNA, the CDR3 is TGTGCCAGCAGTTTTACCCTCGAGCAGTACTTC. Together with reference TRBV28 and TRBJ2-7, the CDR3 gives the full variable domain: DVKVTQSSRYLVKRTGEKVFLECVQDMDHENMFWYRQDPGLGLRLIYFSYDVKMKEKGDIPEGYSVSREKKERFSLILESASTNQTSMYLCASSFTLEQYFGPGTRLTVT.